A selection of T cell receptor beta chains follows, all from one sample in a study of naive CD8 T cells in extremely preterm neonates. The method was immunoSEQ multiplex PCR; TCRdb's version includes in-frame clones alone and lacks a portion of them. There are 25,000 or so clones in the sample; around 88% occur only once, and 0.75% to 0.95% lies in the top ten. The sample consisted of naive CD8+ T cells from cord blood. Receptors originate from a boy who was born preterm. Both conserved end residues are part of each CDR3. D genes are given only for firm matches. Clone sizes are given selectively: once, few, many, or a class where the clone is expanded.

J gene: TRBJ2-2
clone size: once
D gene: TRBD1
V gene: TRBV7-9
CDR3 protein: CASKGQGTGELFF
CDR3 DNA: TGTGCCAGCAAGGGACAGGGCACCGGGGAGCTGTTTTTT

J gene: TRBJ1-6
clone size: .
D gene: TRBD1
V gene: TRBV19
CDR3 protein: CASSSTGGNSPLHF
CDR3 DNA: TGTGCCAGTAGTTCCACAGGGGGCAATTCACCCCTCCACTTT

J gene: TRBJ1-1
clone size: .
D gene: .
V gene: TRBV27
CDR3 protein: CASSLAGITEAFF
CDR3 DNA: TGTGCCAGCAGTTTAGCGGGGATCACTGAAGCTTTCTTT

J gene: TRBJ1-3
clone size: .
D gene: TRBD1
V gene: TRBV19
CDR3 protein: CASSASGGGNTIYF
CDR3 DNA: TGTGCCAGTAGTGCCTCAGGGGGCGGAAACACCATATATTTT

J gene: TRBJ2-7
clone size: .
D gene: .
V gene: TRBV7-9
CDR3 protein: CASSFGHSYEQYF
CDR3 DNA: TGTGCCAGCAGCTTCGGGCACTCCTACGAGCAGTACTTC

J gene: TRBJ2-1
clone size: .
D gene: TRBD2
V gene: TRBV15
CDR3 protein: CATSPELAGGPYNEQFF
CDR3 DNA: TGTGCCACCAGTCCTGAACTAGCGGGGGGCCCCTACAATGAGCAGTTCTTC

J gene: TRBJ2-5
clone size: .
D gene: .
V gene: TRBV10-1
CDR3 protein: CASSGGPGTQYF
CDR3 DNA: TGCGCCAGCAGCGGGGGGCCCGGGACCCAGTACTTC

J gene: TRBJ2-7
clone size: .
D gene: .
V gene: TRBV6-5
CDR3 protein: CASGAYEQYF
CDR3 DNA: TGTGCCAGCGGGGCCTACGAGCAGTACTTC

J gene: TRBJ1-1
clone size: few
D gene: .
V gene: TRBV5-1
CDR3 protein: CASSLGAEAFF
CDR3 DNA: TGCGCCAGCAGCTTGGGGGCTGAAGCTTTCTTT

J gene: TRBJ1-1
clone size: .
D gene: .
V gene: TRBV5-6
CDR3 protein: CASSFQNTEAFF
CDR3 DNA: TGTGCCAGCAGCTTCCAGAACACTGAAGCTTTCTTT

J gene: TRBJ2-7
clone size: .
D gene: TRBD1
V gene: TRBV19
CDR3 protein: CASSVGTGEYEQYF
CDR3 DNA: TGTGCCAGTAGTGTCGGGACAGGGGAATACGAGCAGTACTTC

J gene: TRBJ1-5
clone size: .
D gene: .
V gene: TRBV27
CDR3 protein: CASSFRGSNQPQHF
CDR3 DNA: TGTGCCAGCAGTTTTAGAGGGAGCAATCAGCCCCAGCATTTT

J gene: TRBJ1-3
clone size: .
D gene: TRBD1
V gene: TRBV10-3
CDR3 protein: CAISETDRGKGNTIYF
CDR3 DNA: TGTGCCATCAGTGAGACTGACAGGGGGAAAGGAAACACCATATATTTT

J gene: TRBJ1-5
clone size: .
D gene: .
V gene: TRBV9
CDR3 protein: CASSVGTGNQPQHF
CDR3 DNA: TGTGCCAGCAGCGTAGGGACAGGCAATCAGCCCCAGCATTTT

J gene: TRBJ1-1
clone size: .
D gene: .
V gene: TRBV19
CDR3 protein: CASKGVEAFF
CDR3 DNA: TGTGCCAGTAAAGGGGTTGAAGCTTTCTTT

J gene: TRBJ1-4
clone size: .
D gene: TRBD1
V gene: TRBV9
CDR3 protein: CASSGQGEKLFF
CDR3 DNA: TGTGCCAGCAGCGGACAGGGGGAAAAACTGTTTTTT

J gene: TRBJ2-2
clone size: .
D gene: .
V gene: TRBV6-1
CDR3 protein: CASTNTGELFF
CDR3 DNA: TGTGCCAGCACGAACACCGGGGAGCTGTTTTTT

J gene: TRBJ1-2
clone size: .
D gene: TRBD1
V gene: TRBV29-1
CDR3 protein: CSANWDRDNYGYTF
CDR3 DNA: TGCAGCGCTAACTGGGACAGGGATAACTATGGCTACACCTTC

J gene: TRBJ1-3
clone size: .
D gene: TRBD1
V gene: TRBV4-1
CDR3 protein: CASSRTGGSGNTIYF
CDR3 DNA: TGCGCCAGCAGCCGGACAGGGGGCTCTGGAAACACCATATATTTT

J gene: TRBJ1-5
clone size: .
D gene: .
V gene: TRBV5-1
CDR3 protein: CASSHDSNQPQHF
CDR3 DNA: TGCGCCAGCAGCCACGACAGTAATCAGCCCCAGCATTTT

J gene: TRBJ2-2
clone size: .
D gene: .
V gene: TRBV7-9
CDR3 protein: CASSLGNTGELFF
CDR3 DNA: TGTGCCAGCAGCTTAGGGAACACCGGGGAGCTGTTTTTT

J gene: TRBJ2-7
clone size: .
D gene: .
V gene: TRBV9
CDR3 protein: CASSPGLYYEQYF
CDR3 DNA: TGTGCCAGCAGCCCGGGACTTTACTACGAGCAGTACTTC

J gene: TRBJ1-1
clone size: .
D gene: .
V gene: TRBV19
CDR3 protein: CASSITGTEAFF
CDR3 DNA: TGTGCCAGTAGTATAACAGGCACTGAAGCTTTCTTT

J gene: TRBJ2-2
clone size: .
D gene: .
V gene: TRBV4-2
CDR3 protein: CASSQEGANTGELFF
CDR3 DNA: TGTGCCAGCAGCCAAGAGGGGGCCAACACCGGGGAGCTGTTTTTT

J gene: TRBJ2-4
clone size: .
D gene: TRBD2
V gene: TRBV19
CDR3 protein: CASSGGDIQYF
CDR3 DNA: TGTGCCAGTAGCGGGGGGGACATTCAGTACTTC

J gene: TRBJ1-1
clone size: once
D gene: .
V gene: TRBV7-3
CDR3 protein: CASSLMGDTEAFF
CDR3 DNA: TGTGCCAGCAGCTTGATGGGGGACACTGAAGCTTTCTTT

J gene: TRBJ1-1
clone size: .
D gene: .
V gene: TRBV4-1
CDR3 protein: CASSQIGNTEAFF
CDR3 DNA: TGCGCCAGCAGCCAAATAGGGAACACTGAAGCTTTCTTT

J gene: TRBJ1-1
clone size: once
D gene: .
V gene: TRBV27
CDR3 protein: CASSFVQNTEAFF
CDR3 DNA: TGTGCCAGCAGTTTCGTCCAGAACACTGAAGCTTTCTTT

J gene: TRBJ2-5
clone size: .
D gene: .
V gene: TRBV19
CDR3 protein: CASSIQGAGETQYF
CDR3 DNA: TGTGCCAGTAGTATCCAAGGGGCGGGGGAGACCCAGTACTTC

J gene: TRBJ2-3
clone size: .
D gene: TRBD2
V gene: TRBV7-9
CDR3 protein: CASRTGTKRDTQYF
CDR3 DNA: TGTGCCAGCAGGACCGGGACTAAGAGGGATACGCAGTATTTT

J gene: TRBJ2-7
clone size: .
D gene: TRBD2
V gene: TRBV5-1
CDR3 protein: CASSLTSGSYEQYF
CDR3 DNA: TGCGCCAGCAGCTTGACTAGCGGGTCCTACGAGCAGTACTTC

J gene: TRBJ1-2
clone size: .
D gene: .
V gene: TRBV30
CDR3 protein: CAWGDGYTF
CDR3 DNA: TGTGCCTGGGGGGATGGCTACACCTTC

J gene: TRBJ2-7
clone size: .
D gene: .
V gene: TRBV30
CDR3 protein: CAWSGAENTYEQYF
CDR3 DNA: TGTGCCTGGAGTGGGGCGGAGAATACCTACGAGCAGTACTTC

J gene: TRBJ2-3
clone size: once
D gene: TRBD2
V gene: TRBV9
CDR3 protein: CASSVATSGGPTDTQYF
CDR3 DNA: TGTGCCAGCAGCGTAGCAACTAGCGGGGGGCCTACAGATACGCAGTATTTT

J gene: TRBJ1-3
clone size: once
D gene: .
V gene: TRBV5-6
CDR3 protein: CASSFWVSGNTIYF
CDR3 DNA: TGTGCCAGCAGCTTTTGGGTCTCTGGAAACACCATATATTTT

J gene: TRBJ2-7
clone size: .
D gene: TRBD2
V gene: TRBV9
CDR3 protein: CASSVAGGPYEQYF
CDR3 DNA: TGTGCCAGCAGCGTAGCGGGGGGGCCGTACGAGCAGTACTTC

J gene: TRBJ1-6
clone size: .
D gene: .
V gene: TRBV5-1
CDR3 protein: CASSLGGSPLHF
CDR3 DNA: TGCGCCAGCAGCTTGGGGGGTTCACCCCTCCACTTT

J gene: TRBJ1-2
clone size: .
D gene: .
V gene: TRBV5-4
CDR3 protein: CASSLNYGYTF
CDR3 DNA: TGTGCCAGCAGCTTGAACTATGGCTACACCTTC

J gene: TRBJ2-6
clone size: once
D gene: .
V gene: TRBV19
CDR3 protein: CASSIWGAGANVLTF
CDR3 DNA: TGTGCCAGTAGTATATGGGGGGCTGGGGCCAACGTCCTGACTTTC

J gene: TRBJ2-7
clone size: .
D gene: TRBD2
V gene: TRBV29-1
CDR3 protein: CSVESGGYEQYF
CDR3 DNA: TGCAGCGTTGAAAGCGGGGGGTACGAGCAGTACTTC

J gene: TRBJ2-7
clone size: .
D gene: .
V gene: TRBV6-4
CDR3 protein: CASSDGYEQYF
CDR3 DNA: TGTGCCAGCAGTGACGGGTACGAGCAGTACTTC